The present TCR beta chain was sequenced within a study of shared clonotypes between healthy human individuals. Study at large: Plates per donor: three CD4 naive, three CD4 memory, two CD8 naive, one CD8 memory.

The V segment lost 4 bases and the J segment 1 base; nucleotides outside the gene matches: 9. The germline V gene has CDR1 SGHKS and CDR2 YYEKEE (reference sequence). This CDR3 has 17 residues. As handled by the study authors: Junction-only immunoSEQ sequences carried no quality scores, so filtering differed. The method was immunoSEQ multiplex PCR; TCRdb's version includes in-frame clones alone and lacks a portion of them. D and trimming come from the DNA, and the V and J calls and clone size come from that table. In the table there are around 1,900,000 clones, 93% of which are singletons. CD45RO-negative CD8 cells positively selected for CCR7 made up the naive population, which excluded terminally differentiated effector memory CD45RA+ cells. Points from the study as a whole: Researchers found naive subsets generally carried larger estimated richness than memory subsets. The low donor count limited represented genetic and exposure-history diversity.

In regard to this clone: Antigen: not known.

The sequenced material came from naive CD8+ T cells from PBMCs. The V call is TRBV5-5, the J call TRBJ2-3, with TRBD2 identical over 10 bases. This clonotype was obtained from a young man in good health. Some clones in this sample may be carry-over from other donors' samples. CDR3 residues: CASSKVASGRGTDTQYF. CDR3 nucleotide sequence: TGTGCCAGCAGCAAAGTCGCTAGCGGGAGAGGCACAGATACGCAGTATTTT.